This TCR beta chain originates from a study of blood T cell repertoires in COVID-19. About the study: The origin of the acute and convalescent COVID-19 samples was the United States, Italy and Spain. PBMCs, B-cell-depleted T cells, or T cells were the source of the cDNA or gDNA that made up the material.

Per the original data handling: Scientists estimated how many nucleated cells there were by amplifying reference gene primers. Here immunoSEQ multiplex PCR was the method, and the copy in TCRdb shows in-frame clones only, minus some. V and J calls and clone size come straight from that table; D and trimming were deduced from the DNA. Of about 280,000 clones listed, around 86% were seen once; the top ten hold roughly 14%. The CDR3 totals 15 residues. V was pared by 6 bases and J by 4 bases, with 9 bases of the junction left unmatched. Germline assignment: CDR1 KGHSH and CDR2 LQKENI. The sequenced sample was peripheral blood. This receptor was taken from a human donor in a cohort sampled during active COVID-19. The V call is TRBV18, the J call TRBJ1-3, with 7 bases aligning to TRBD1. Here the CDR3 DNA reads TGTGCCAGCTCCCTACAGGGGCCGCGAGGAAACACCATATATTTT. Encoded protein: CASSLQGPRGNTIYF. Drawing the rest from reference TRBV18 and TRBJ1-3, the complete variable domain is NAGVMQNPRHLVRRRGQEARLRCSPMKGHSHVYWYRQLPEEGLKFMVYLQKENIIDESGMPKERFSAEFPKEGPSILRIQQVVRGDSAAYFCASSLQGPRGNTIYFGEGSWLTVV.